This T cell receptor beta chain was recorded in a study of T cell responses to AZD1222 COVID-19 vaccine. Study results and caveats: There were mostly white British donors and more females than males, and clonal diversity was possibly underestimated. Baseline seropositives among AZD1222 recipients totaled only five or six.

A word on this clone: Its antigen is unknown.

Clones were sequenced by immunoSEQ multiplex PCR, and TCRdb holds only the in-frame ones, with some missing. Among more than 95,000 clones, 86% were seen once, and the ten largest hold 3.3%. This specimen was peripheral blood, taken 28 days after the second dose of the MenACWY control vaccine. This receptor was obtained from an adult who received the MenACWY meningococcal vaccine as a control.

CDR3 coding DNA: TGTGCCACCAGTGACCCTACGACAGGAGGCCAAATCACAGATACGCAGTATTTT. Amino acids: CATSDPTTGGQITDTQYF. The V gene is TRBV24-1, the J gene TRBJ2-3, with a weak D call TRBD1 (6 bases). This CDR3 is built from 18 residues. The V gene lost 4 bases and the J gene lost 2 bases, with 21 bases spanning the gap. CDR1 KGHDR and CDR2 SFDVKD come from the germline V gene.